What follows are 18 T cell receptor beta chains derived from one specimen sequenced in a study of early T cells in non-severe SARS-CoV-2 infection. TCRdb ran MiXCR on the 5' RACE reads and lists one entry per CDR3 protein. The sample consists of 100,000 to 120,000 distinct CDR3 sequences, 10% to 15% of them appearing once. The specimen comprised whole blood, sampled at baseline. These receptors originate from an adult who was a healthcare worker with PCR-confirmed SARS-CoV-2 infection or an uninfected control (not recorded which).

This clonotype has a count of ten or more. CDR3 sequence: CSASRNNEQFF. CDR3 bases: TGCAGTGCTTCTAGAAACAATGAGCAGTTCTTC. This rearrangement joins TRBV20-1 to TRBJ2-1; no clear D gene. CDR3 size: 11 residues. Trimming removed 5 bases from V and 5 bases from J, with 7 bases in between. Germline values: CDR1 DFQATT, CDR2 SNEGSKA (reference sequence).

The rearrangement joins TRBV6-6 to TRBJ2-7; weak D call: TRBD1 (6 bases). The CDR3 runs to 14 residues. V was cut by 5 bases and J by 3 bases, with 14 bases left in between. Germline CDR1 reads MNHNY; CDR2 reads SVGAGI (reference sequence). The CDR3 here is CASSHTRGDYEQYF. CDR3 DNA sequence: TGTGCCAGCAGTCACACCAGGGGTGACTACGAGCAGTACTTC.

The V and J genes are TRBV6-5 and TRBJ2-2; D remains ambiguous. V was trimmed by 5 bases and J by 5 bases, leaving 15 bases between them. CDR3 length: 15 amino acids. Germline loops: CDR1 MNHEY, CDR2 SVGAGI. CDR3 sequence: CASSPRTLLTGELFF. The CDR3 DNA is TGTGCCAGCAGTCCGAGAACCCTACTTACCGGGGAGCTGTTTTTT.

In this sample, this clonotype turned up many times. The CDR3 DNA reads as TGTGCCAGCAGTGCGTCCGGACAGCTGAACACTGAAGCTTTCTTT. This codes for CASSASGQLNTEAFF. The chain carries TRBV3-1 and TRBJ1-1, with a tentative D call TRBD1 (6 bases). The germline V gene encodes CDR1 LGHDT and CDR2 YNNKEL (reference sequence). Trimming cost V 6 bases and J 0 bases, with 14 bases left between them. The CDR3 is 15 residues long. The full variable domain, with the rest looked up from reference TRBV3-1 and TRBJ1-1, is DTAVSQTPKYLVTQMGNDKSIKCEQNLGHDTMYWYKQDSKKFLKIMFSYNNKELIINETVPNRFSPKSPDKAHLNLHINSLELGDSAVYFCASSASGQLNTEAFFGQGTRLTVV.

The CDR3 region is CASSPIAREGPGNEQFF. CDR3 nucleotides: TGTGCCAGCTCACCTATAGCGCGGGAGGGCCCCGGCAATGAGCAGTTCTTC. The chain has TRBV18 and TRBJ2-1, with TRBD2 identical over 9 bases. CDR1 and CDR2 (germline): KGHSH, LQKENI. This CDR3 comprises 17 residues. With V trimmed by 3 bases and J by 6 bases, 12 bases remained unmatched.

This clonotype occurred many times. J is TRBJ2-1 and V is TRBV5-1; D remains ambiguous. V dropped 3 bases and J dropped 6 bases, with 13 bases sitting between them. This CDR3 has 14 residues. The V gene's germline CDR1 is SGHRS and CDR2 YFSETQ. CDR3 residues: CASSSAFSGNEQFF. The CDR3 region has the DNA TGCGCCAGCAGCTCCGCCTTTTCGGGCAATGAGCAGTTCTTC. Looking up the rest from reference TRBV5-1 and TRBJ2-1 gives the full variable domain: KAGVTQTPRYLIKTRGQQVTLSCSPISGHRSVSWYQQTPGQGLQFLFEYFSETQRNKGNFPGRFSGRQFSNSRSEMNVSTLELGDSALYLCASSSAFSGNEQFFGPGTRLTVL.

This rearrangement joins TRBV5-1 to TRBJ1-6, with D unresolved. This CDR3 contains 15 residues. Germline V lookup: CDR1 SGHRS, CDR2 YFSETQ. Trimming left V 2 bases short and J 4 bases short, with 10 bases between. The DNA for the CDR3 is TGCGCCAGCAGCTTCGAGTCCGGGTATAATTCACCCCTCCACTTT. Protein sequence: CASSFESGYNSPLHF.

This clonotype was seen ten or more times. This sequence joins TRBV6-1 and TRBJ1-3, with TRBD1 matching over 7 bases. Germline V lookup: CDR1 MNHNS, CDR2 SASEGT. This CDR3 comprises 15 residues. Germline trimming cut 4 bases from V and 2 bases from J; bases unmatched to any gene: 5. The CDR3, as DNA: TGTGCCAGCAGTGGGAGACAGGGCCCTGGAAACACCATATATTTT. This gives the protein CASSGRQGPGNTIYF.

This clonotype was detected only a few times. The chain employs TRBV29-1 and TRBJ2-3; no firm D call. The CDR3 has 10 residues. Per the germline V gene, CDR1 is SQVTM and CDR2 is ANQGSEA. Between the trimmed V and J ends, which lost 4 bases and 4 bases, there was a span of 3 bases. CDR3 sequence (DNA): TGCAGCGTTGTCTCAGATACGCAGTATTTT. This sequence encodes CSVVSDTQYF.

CDR3 residues: CASGGTGEETQYF. CDR3 coding DNA: TGTGCCAGCGGTGGGACAGGGGAAGAGACCCAGTACTTC. V usage is TRBV10-3 and J usage is TRBJ2-5, with TRBD1 identical over 10 bases. CDR3 length: 13 residues. Germline V gene sequence: CDR1 ENHRY, CDR2 SYGVKD. V lost 10 bases to trimming and J lost 3 bases; unmatched junction nucleotides: 5.

A few counts support this clonotype. For the CDR3, the DNA is TGCGCCAGCACCGACCCTAAAATCACCTACGAGCAGTACTTC. It encodes CASTDPKITYEQYF. V is TRBV5-1 and J is TRBJ2-7, with no clear D. Germline loops: CDR1 SGHRS, CDR2 YFSETQ. V was pared by 6 bases and J by 2 bases, with 15 bases between. This CDR3 is 14 amino acids long.

This clonotype was counted ten times or more. V is TRBV7-9 and J is TRBJ1-2; D remains unclear. CDR1 and CDR2 (germline): SEHNR, FQNEAQ (reference sequence). Trimming cost V 5 bases and J 4 bases, with 14 bases left between them. The length of the CDR3 is 14 residues. The CDR3, as DNA: TGTGCCAGCAGCACCCGGACCGGGTTCTATGGCTACACCTTC. As protein: CASSTRTGFYGYTF.

Only a few counts were recorded for this clonotype. The chain combines TRBV5-1 with TRBJ2-5; D call uncertain. The V end was cut by 0 bases, the J end by 2 bases, with 8 bases between. This CDR3 spans 14 amino acids. Germline V lookup: CDR1 SGHRS, CDR2 YFSETQ. DNA of the CDR3: TGCGCCAGCAGCTTGGGGCAGCCTCAAGAGACCCAGTACTTC. Amino acids: CASSLGQPQETQYF.

CDR3 nucleotides: TGTGCCAGCAGTTTGCGGATTAATCAGCCCCAGCATTTT. Protein: CASSLRINQPQHF. This chain links TRBV12-3 or TRBV12-4 with TRBJ1-5; the D is unclear. The CDR3 spans 13 residues. Trimming removed 3 bases from V and 4 bases from J, with 7 bases in between.

The chain links TRBV9 to TRBJ1-2; TRBD1 matches 9 bases. In germline, CDR1 is SGDLS, CDR2 YYNGEE. This CDR3 spans 17 amino acids. Unmatched junction bases numbered 10, after V lost 2 bases and J lost 2 bases. DNA for the CDR3: TGTGCCAGCAGCGTTTCGGATCGACAGGGGGAAAACTATGGCTACACCTTC. It specifies CASSVSDRQGENYGYTF.

This sequence joins TRBV9 and TRBJ2-3; 9 bases align to TRBD2. V shed 0 bases and J 6 bases; nucleotides not matched to a gene: 2. The CDR3 has 14 amino acids. The V gene's germline CDR1 is SGDLS and CDR2 YYNGEE. The CDR3 DNA follows: TGTGCCAGCAGCGTAGGCGGGAGGGTCGATACGCAGTATTTT. Encoded protein: CASSVGGRVDTQYF.

This clonotype was picked up a small number of times. This chain links TRBV28 with TRBJ1-5; D may be TRBD1 (5 bases). Germline V gene sequence: CDR1 MDHEN, CDR2 SYDVKM. The CDR3 contains 13 residues. V lost 2 bases to trimming and J lost 7 bases, with 9 bases between them. The CDR3 sequence is CASSLVRAQPQHF. In nucleotides, the CDR3 is TGTGCCAGCAGTTTAGTCAGGGCGCAGCCCCAGCATTTT.

This clonotype was counted a few times. This chain connects TRBV11-2 to TRBJ2-2, with a possible D match to TRBD2 (5 bases). The CDR3 sequence is 17 residues long. V was shortened by 4 bases and J by 0 bases, with 15 bases between the two germline ends. CDR1 SGHAT and CDR2 FQNNGV come from the germline V gene. The CDR3 sequence is CASSSPRGATNTGELFF. The CDR3 coding sequence is TGTGCCAGCAGCTCTCCACGGGGAGCGACGAACACCGGGGAGCTGTTTTTT. The variable domain in full, completed from reference TRBV11-2 and TRBJ2-2, reads EAGVAQSPRYKIIEKRQSVAFWCNPISGHATLYWYQQILGQGPKLLIQFQNNGVVDDSQLPKDRFSAERLKGVDSTLKIQPAKLEDSAVYLCASSSPRGATNTGELFFGEGSRLTVL.